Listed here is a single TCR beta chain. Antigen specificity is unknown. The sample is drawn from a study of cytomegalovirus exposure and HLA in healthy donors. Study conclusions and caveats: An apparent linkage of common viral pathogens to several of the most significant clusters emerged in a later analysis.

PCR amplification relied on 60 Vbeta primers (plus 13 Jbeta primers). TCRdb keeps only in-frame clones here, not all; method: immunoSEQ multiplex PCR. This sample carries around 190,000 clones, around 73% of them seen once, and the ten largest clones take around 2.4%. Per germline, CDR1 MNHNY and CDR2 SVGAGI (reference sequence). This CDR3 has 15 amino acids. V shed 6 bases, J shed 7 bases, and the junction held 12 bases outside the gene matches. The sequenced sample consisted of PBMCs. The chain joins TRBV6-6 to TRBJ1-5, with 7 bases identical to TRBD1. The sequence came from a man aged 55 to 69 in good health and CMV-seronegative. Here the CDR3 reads CASRRGTDRAQPQHF. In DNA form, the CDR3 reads TGTGCCAGCAGGCGCGGAACCGACAGGGCCCAGCCCCAGCATTTT.